Listed here are 13 T cell receptor beta chains from one sample, sequenced in a study of blood T cell repertoires in COVID-19. Generated by immunoSEQ multiplex PCR, the TCRdb table keeps only in-frame clones and is missing some. Of approximately 75,000 clones in the sample, roughly 80% are singletons; the top ten hold 15% to 20%. The sample taken for sequencing was peripheral blood. The origin of the receptors is a woman over 75 with acute or convalescent COVID-19.

This clone was counted between two and nine times. V gene TRBV5-6 combines with J gene TRBJ1-2, with TRBD1 matching over 8 bases. The CDR3 has 13 amino acids. Germline loops: CDR1 SGHDT, CDR2 YYEEEE. V shed 4 bases, J shed 6 bases, and the junction held 5 bases outside the gene matches. The CDR3 region is CASSRGQGDGYTF. CDR3 DNA: TGTGCCAGCAGCCGCGGACAGGGTGATGGCTACACCTTC.

V and J are TRBV6-5 and TRBJ2-7, with D possibly TRBD1 on 5 matching bases. Trimming took off 5 bases at V and 2 bases at J, with 16 bases between the two ends. The CDR3 is made up of 15 amino acids. Per the germline V gene, CDR1 is MNHEY and CDR2 is SVGAGI. The CDR3 spells CASSLSLDKTYEQYF. For the CDR3, the DNA is TGTGCCAGCAGTCTCTCCTTGGACAAGACCTACGAGCAGTACTTC.

Here the CDR3 DNA reads TGCGCCAGCAGTGAGCGGACCCTTACAGGGCCCCACGAGCAGTACTTC. This gives the protein CASSERTLTGPHEQYF. The V gene is TRBV10-2, the J gene TRBJ2-7; maybe TRBD1 (6 bases). Trimming removed 2 bases at V and 5 bases at J, with 19 bases between. There are 16 residues in the CDR3. Germline values: CDR1 WSHSY, CDR2 SAAADI.

This chain uses TRBV6-1 with TRBJ2-3; tentatively, D is TRBD1 (6 bases). V gave up 0 bases and J gave up 4 bases, with 11 bases separating them. The CDR3 is made up of 15 amino acids. Looked up from germline, CDR1 is MNHNS and CDR2 is SASEGT. CDR3 amino acids: CASSEAGQQADTQYF. The CDR3 DNA reads as TGTGCCAGCAGTGAAGCTGGACAGCAGGCAGATACGCAGTATTTT.

The rearrangement uses TRBV30 and TRBJ1-3, with 9 bases identical to TRBD1. Germline CDR1 reads GTSNPN; CDR2 reads SVGIG (reference sequence). The CDR3 spans 15 residues. V gave up 0 bases and J gave up 3 bases; unmatched junction bases: 3. The CDR3 bases are TGTGCCTGGAGTGTACAGGGACAGGGTGGAAACACCATATATTTT. Translating it yields CAWSVQGQGGNTIYF.

The chain carries TRBV7-9 and TRBJ1-1, with unresolved D. CDR1 is SEHNR and CDR2 is FQNEAQ in the germline V gene (reference sequence). This CDR3 has 12 amino acids. V was trimmed by 4 bases and J by 10 bases, leaving 13 bases between them. The CDR3 is CASSSGDAIAFF. The CDR3 nucleotides are TGTGCCAGCAGCTCAGGCGACGCTATAGCTTTCTTT.

Note on this clone: This sample includes further DNA sequences coding for the same CDR3. The chain employs TRBV12-3 or TRBV12-4 and TRBJ1-2, with 7 bases that match TRBD1. Trimming removed 5 bases from V and 4 bases from J; junction bases left unmatched: 1. The CDR3 totals 12 residues. The CDR3 DNA follows: TGTGCCAGCAGTAGGGACAGCTATGGCTACACCTTC. Protein sequence: CASSRDSYGYTF.

This chain uses TRBV2 with TRBJ2-5; D gene unclear. Looked up from germline, CDR1 is SNHLY and CDR2 is FYNNEI. V shed 2 bases and J shed 1 base, with 5 bases lying between them. The CDR3 length is 13 residues. CDR3 coding DNA: TGTGCCAGCAGTGAAAGAGCCCAAGAGACCCAGTACTTC. It yields the protein CASSERAQETQYF.

The chain employs TRBV7-3 and TRBJ1-6; TRBD1 might be the D (5 bases). Trimming cost V 0 bases and J 10 bases, with 13 bases left between them. The CDR3 runs to 15 residues. Per germline, CDR1 SGHTA and CDR2 FQGTGA. CDR3: CASSLTGRDESPLHF. The CDR3, as DNA: TGTGCCAGCAGCTTAACGGGGAGGGACGAATCACCCCTCCACTTT.

This clone showed up just a few times. The gene calls are TRBV21-1 and TRBJ1-1; TRBD1, the table's D call, lacks a check against the DNA. TRBV21-1 is a pseudogene segment. The CDR3 runs 15 residues. The CDR3 DNA is TGTGCCAGCAGCAAGGGGCAGGCTACGAACACTGAAGCTTTCTTT. Translation: CASSKGQATNTEAFF.

V and J are TRBV21-1 and TRBJ1-4. TRBV21-1 is given as a pseudogene. The CDR3 has 12 residues. The CDR3, as DNA: TGTGCCACCCCGCCCGCTAGGGAAAAACTGTTTTTT. Translating it yields CATPPAREKLFF.

V gene TRBV15 combines with J gene TRBJ1-4, with TRBD1 identical over 9 bases. Germline CDR1 LNHNV, CDR2 YYDKDF (reference sequence). The CDR3 has 16 amino acids. Unmatched junction bases numbered 6, after V lost 0 bases and J lost 7 bases. The CDR3 region has the DNA TGTGCCACCAGCAGAGATCTACAGGGGGCCTTTGAAAAACTGTTTTTT. It yields the protein CATSRDLQGAFEKLFF.

The chain joins TRBV5-6 to TRBJ2-5, with D perhaps TRBD2 (6 bases). Germline values: CDR1 SGHDT, CDR2 YYEEEE. The CDR3 is made up of 14 amino acids. The V and J ends lost 2 bases and 4 bases respectively, with 12 bases between them. CDR3 nucleotide sequence: TGTGCCAGCAGCTTTACTAGCTCCCCAGAGACCCAGTACTTC. Encoded protein: CASSFTSSPETQYF.